These 8 T cell receptor beta chains came from one sample sequenced in a study of T-cell reconstitution after alpha-beta-depleted transplantation in children. The TCRbeta library was prepared with unique molecular identifiers. TCRdb re-called the PCR reads with MiXCR, one entry per CDR3 protein. The sample holds around 370,000 distinct CDR3 sequences, about 9.4% seen once. This sample comprised PBMCs from the stem cell graft donor, obtained from the stem cell graft. Receptors originate from a human donor who donated a stem cell graft to a child with acute lymphoblastic leukemia.

This clonotype was seen repeatedly, ten times or more. The J gene is TRBJ2-3, the V gene TRBV5-1; 8 bases agree with TRBD1. The germline V gene encodes CDR1 SGHRS and CDR2 YFSETQ. This CDR3 spans 15 amino acids. Trimming removed 4 bases from V and 0 bases from J; junction bases left unmatched: 4. The CDR3 sequence: CASSPGQGSTDTQYF. The CDR3 nucleotides read TGCGCCAGCAGCCCAGGACAGGGTAGCACAGATACGCAGTATTTT.

This clonotype was recorded a few times. In DNA, the CDR3 is TGCGCCAGCAGCCAAGAGAAGGTAGGCTACAATGAGCAGTTCTTC. It is translated as CASSQEKVGYNEQFF. V and J are TRBV4-1 and TRBJ2-1; D gene unclear. Trimming cost V 0 bases and J 3 bases, with 9 bases left between them. Per germline, CDR1 MGHRA and CDR2 YSYEKL. This CDR3 region has 15 residues.

The chain joins TRBV29-1 to TRBJ2-7, with 11 nucleotides matching TRBD1. V dropped 7 bases and J dropped 0; count of bases not matched to a gene: 5. The germline CDR1 and CDR2 sequences are SQVTM and ANQGSEA. The CDR3 length is 14 residues. The chain's CDR3 is CSALGQGVSYEQYF. CDR3 sequence (DNA): TGCAGCGCATTGGGACAGGGGGTCTCCTACGAGCAGTACTTC.

This clonotype was detected a few times. The chain couples TRBV7-2 to TRBJ2-5; D is uncertain. V was cut by 3 bases and J by 5 bases, with 10 bases left in between. CDR1 and CDR2 from the germline V gene are SGHTA and FQGNSA. The CDR3 has 13 amino acids. CDR3 coding DNA: TGTGCCAGCAGCTTGTACCCCGGGGAGACCCAGTACTTC. It specifies CASSLYPGETQYF. Full variable domain (missing parts from reference TRBV7-2 and TRBJ2-5): GAGVSQSPSNKVTEKGKDVELRCDPISGHTALYWYRQSLGQGLEFLIYFQGNSAPDKSGLPSDRFSAERTGGSVSTLTIQRTQQEDSAVYLCASSLYPGETQYFGPGTRLLVL.

For this clonotype: A much larger clone differs from this one at a single base, so this may be a read error. The chain uses TRBV4-2 and TRBJ2-1; the match to TRBD2 covers 10 bases. Germline CDR1 and CDR2: LGHNA and YNFKEQ. The CDR3 is made up of 19 amino acids. DNA for the CDR3: TGTGCCAGCATCCAAGATCAATCCATAACTAGCGGGATCAACAATGAGCAGTTCTTC. It specifies CASIQDQSITSGINNEQFF.

CDR3 sequence reads: CASTSGVTDTQYF. The CDR3, as DNA: TGTGCCAGCACTAGCGGGGTCACAGATACGCAGTATTTT. V usage is TRBV2 and J usage is TRBJ2-3; TRBD2 matches at 9 bases. Germline lookup yields CDR1 SNHLY and CDR2 FYNNEI. V lost 7 bases to trimming and J lost 2 bases; unmatched junction nucleotides: 1. The CDR3 loop spans 13 amino acids.

The CDR3 DNA follows: TGTGCCAGCAGCTTCTACAGGGGGCAGTCCTACGAGCAGTACTTC. Translated, it gives CASSFYRGQSYEQYF. J is TRBJ2-7 and V is TRBV7-2; TRBD1 aligns across 9 bases. The germline V gene has CDR1 SGHTA and CDR2 FQGNSA. The V and J ends lost 3 bases and 1 base, in that order; junction bases with no gene match: 4. This CDR3 spans 15 amino acids. Supplemented by reference TRBV7-2 and TRBJ2-7, the full variable domain reads GAGVSQSPSNKVTEKGKDVELRCDPISGHTALYWYRQSLGQGLEFLIYFQGNSAPDKSGLPSDRFSAERTGGSVSTLTIQRTQQEDSAVYLCASSFYRGQSYEQYFGPGTRLTVT.

This chain's CDR3 is CASIGQGPYEQYF. The CDR3 region has the DNA TGTGCCAGCATCGGACAGGGTCCCTACGAGCAGTACTTC. This sequence joins TRBV27 and TRBJ2-7; 8 bases align to TRBD1. The germline V gene encodes CDR1 MNHEY and CDR2 SMNVEV (reference sequence). V was clipped by 7 bases and J by 2 bases; unmatched bases: 4. The CDR3 is made up of 13 amino acids.